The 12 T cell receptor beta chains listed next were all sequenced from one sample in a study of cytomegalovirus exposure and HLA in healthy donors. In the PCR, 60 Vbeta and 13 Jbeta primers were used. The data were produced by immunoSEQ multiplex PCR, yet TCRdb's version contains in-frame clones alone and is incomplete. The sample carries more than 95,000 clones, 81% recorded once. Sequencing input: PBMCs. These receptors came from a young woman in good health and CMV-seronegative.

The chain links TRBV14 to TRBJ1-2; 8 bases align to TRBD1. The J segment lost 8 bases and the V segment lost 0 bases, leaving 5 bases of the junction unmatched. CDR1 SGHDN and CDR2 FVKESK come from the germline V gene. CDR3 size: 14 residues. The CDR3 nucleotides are TGTGCCAGCAGCCAAGATGTGACAGGGGCCGGCTACACCTTC. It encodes CASSQDVTGAGYTF.

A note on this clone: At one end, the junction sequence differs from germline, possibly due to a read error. The CDR3 protein is CSSSNVPQGVGGYTF. CDR3 coding DNA: TGTTCCAGCAGCAATGTCCCCCAGGGGGTCGGAGGCTACACCTTC. This sequence joins TRBV7-9 and TRBJ1-2, with 7 nucleotides matching TRBD1. Germline V gene lookup returns CDR1 SEHNR and CDR2 FQNEAQ (reference sequence). This CDR3 contains 15 residues.

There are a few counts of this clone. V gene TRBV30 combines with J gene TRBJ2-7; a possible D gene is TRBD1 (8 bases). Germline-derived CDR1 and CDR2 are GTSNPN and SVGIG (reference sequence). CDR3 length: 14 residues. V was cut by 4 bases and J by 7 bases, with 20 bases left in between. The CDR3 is CAWNRGGFSWEQYF. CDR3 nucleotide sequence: TGTGCCTGGAACAGGGGGGGATTTTCGTGGGAGCAGTACTTC.

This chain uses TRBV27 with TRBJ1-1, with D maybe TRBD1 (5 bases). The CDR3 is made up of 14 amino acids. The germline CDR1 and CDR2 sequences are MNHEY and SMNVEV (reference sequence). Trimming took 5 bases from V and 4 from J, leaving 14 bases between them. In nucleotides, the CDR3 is TGTGCCAGCAGTCTCAGGGTCTGGGGCACTGAAGCTTTCTTT. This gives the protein CASSLRVWGTEAFF.

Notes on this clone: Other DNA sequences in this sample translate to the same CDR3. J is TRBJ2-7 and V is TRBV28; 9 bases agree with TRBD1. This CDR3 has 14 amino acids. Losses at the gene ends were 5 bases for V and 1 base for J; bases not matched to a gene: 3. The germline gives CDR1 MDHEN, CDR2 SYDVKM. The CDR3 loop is CASSPGQGSYEQYF. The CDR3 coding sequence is TGTGCCAGCAGTCCGGGACAGGGATCCTACGAGCAGTACTTC.

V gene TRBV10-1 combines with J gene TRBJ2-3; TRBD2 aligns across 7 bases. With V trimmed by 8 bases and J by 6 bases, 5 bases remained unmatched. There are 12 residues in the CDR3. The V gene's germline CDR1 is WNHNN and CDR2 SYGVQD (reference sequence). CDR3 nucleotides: TGCGCCAGCCACGACGGGGGGGATACGCAGTATTTT. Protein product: CASHDGGDTQYF.

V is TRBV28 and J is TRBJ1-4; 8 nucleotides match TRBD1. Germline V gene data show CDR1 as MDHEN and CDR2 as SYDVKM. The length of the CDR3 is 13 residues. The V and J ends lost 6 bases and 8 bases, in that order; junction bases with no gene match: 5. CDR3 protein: CASSLDRGEKLFF. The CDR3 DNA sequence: TGTGCCAGCAGCCTCGACAGGGGCGAAAAACTGTTTTTT. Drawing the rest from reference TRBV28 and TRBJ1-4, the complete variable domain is DVKVTQSSRYLVKRTGEKVFLECVQDMDHENMFWYRQDPGLGLRLIYFSYDVKMKEKGDIPEGYSVSREKKERFSLILESASTNQTSMYLCASSLDRGEKLFFGSGTQLSVL.

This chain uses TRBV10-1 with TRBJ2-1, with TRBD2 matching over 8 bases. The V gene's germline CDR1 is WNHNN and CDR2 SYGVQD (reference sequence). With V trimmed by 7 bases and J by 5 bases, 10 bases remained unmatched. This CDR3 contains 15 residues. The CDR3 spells CASKTGGRPNNEQFF. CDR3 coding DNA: TGCGCCAGCAAAACGGGCGGGAGGCCGAACAATGAGCAGTTCTTC.

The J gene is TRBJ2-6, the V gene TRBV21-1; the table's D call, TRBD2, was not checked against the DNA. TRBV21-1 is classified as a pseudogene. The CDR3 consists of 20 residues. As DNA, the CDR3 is TGTGCCAGCAGACTCGGGGGGGACAAAATCGATAGCTCTGGGGCCAACGTCCTGACTTTC. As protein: CASRLGGDKIDSSGANVLTF.

CDR3 DNA sequence: TGTGCCAGCAGCCCTCCGGGACAGGGGGCTTACGAGCAGTACTTC. This gives the protein CASSPPGQGAYEQYF. The J gene is TRBJ2-7, the V gene TRBV7-2; 12 bases agree with TRBD1. V trimming: 5 bases; J trimming: 4 bases; junction bases outside the gene matches: 6. CDR1 is SGHTA, CDR2 FQGNSA, per germline. The CDR3 sequence is 15 residues long.

This CDR3 reads CASSLRDTATMGEKLFF. CDR3 DNA sequence: TGTGCCAGCAGCTTGAGGGACACGGCCACTATGGGTGAAAAACTGTTTTTT. This sequence joins TRBV7-9 and TRBJ1-4; D might be TRBD1 (6 bases). Germline CDR1 and CDR2: SEHNR and FQNEAQ (reference sequence). The CDR3 totals 17 residues. Trimming removed 3 bases from V and 7 bases from J, with 21 bases in between.

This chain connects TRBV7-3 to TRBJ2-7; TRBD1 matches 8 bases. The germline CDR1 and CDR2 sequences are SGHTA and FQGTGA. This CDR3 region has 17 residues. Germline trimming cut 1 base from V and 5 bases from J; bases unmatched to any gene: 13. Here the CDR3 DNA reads TGTGCCAGCAGCTTAATTCCAGTGGCAGGGGGCTTGAACGAGCAGTACTTC. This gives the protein CASSLIPVAGGLNEQYF.